The clone carrying this T cell receptor beta chain has a single count. TCR beta VDJ and CDR3 profiling used genomic DNA as template. A single record per CDR3 protein comes from TCRdb applying MiXCR to the reads. Among hundreds of thousands of distinct CDR3 sequences, roughly a third were seen once, and the ten largest hold under 0.95%. Deletions cut 5 bases from V and 2 bases from J, with 13 bases between. Germline lookup yields CDR1 SNHLY and CDR2 FYNNEI. The CDR3 runs 14 residues. The sample originates from a study of CD8+CD57+ T cells in acquired aplastic anemia. An expansion of CD8+CD57+ cells by flow cytometry had been shown in patients chosen for sequencing.

The sequenced sample consisted of sorted CD4+, CD8+, or CD8+CD57+ T cells (not recorded which) from PBMCs. The rearrangement joins TRBV2 to TRBJ2-7, with D perhaps given as TRBD1 or TRBD2 (5 bases each). The receptor was isolated from a human donor with aplastic anemia. The CDR3 DNA sequence: TGTGCCAGCAGTTACGGGGCAGAGGCCTACGAGCAGTACTTC. This translates into CASSYGAEAYEQYF.